This TCR beta chain was captured in a study of tumor-infiltrating lymphocytes in primary liver carcinoma. Total RNA amounting to 500 ng was the source from which TCR beta cDNA was made with a constant-region primer. Three nested multiplex PCR rounds, a slightly modified ARM-PCR method, built the TCR beta libraries. A C-beta reverse primer was combined with TRBV1-TRBV30 forward primers in the first two PCR rounds, and each round had around 10 cycles. TCRdb processed the multiplex PCR reads anew with MiXCR; each CDR3 protein has one entry. This sample has more than 100,000 distinct CDR3 sequences; 60% to 70% occur once, and the top ten carry around 9.7%. In the case of this clonotype: At one end, the junction sequence differs from germline, possibly due to a read error.

Co-extracted RNA and DNA came from roughly 20-30 mg of unsorted bulk tissue. With chronic HBV infection, the patients were also treatment-naive. Tumor regions sampled: superior, inferior, left, right poles, and centre. From germline, CDR1 is SGHAT and CDR2 FQNNGV. CDR3 length: 15 amino acids. The sequencing input was liver tumor tissue from sampling region 1. Documented subset: tumor region T1, superior pole. The chain recombines TRBV11-2 with TRBJ2-7; D may be TRBD2 (5 bases). The source is a woman aged 55-70 years with primary liver carcinoma and hepatitis B virus infection. The CDR3 sequence is CASSFGIGGTYEHYF. Here the CDR3 DNA reads TGTGCCAGCAGCTTCGGGATAGGCGGAACCTACGAGCACTACTTC. Variable domain in full (rest from reference TRBV11-2 and TRBJ2-7): EAGVAQSPRYKIIEKRQSVAFWCNPISGHATLYWYQQILGQGPKLLIQFQNNGVVDDSQLPKDRFSAERLKGVDSTLKIQPAKLEDSAVYLCASSFGIGGTYEHYFGPGTRLTVT.